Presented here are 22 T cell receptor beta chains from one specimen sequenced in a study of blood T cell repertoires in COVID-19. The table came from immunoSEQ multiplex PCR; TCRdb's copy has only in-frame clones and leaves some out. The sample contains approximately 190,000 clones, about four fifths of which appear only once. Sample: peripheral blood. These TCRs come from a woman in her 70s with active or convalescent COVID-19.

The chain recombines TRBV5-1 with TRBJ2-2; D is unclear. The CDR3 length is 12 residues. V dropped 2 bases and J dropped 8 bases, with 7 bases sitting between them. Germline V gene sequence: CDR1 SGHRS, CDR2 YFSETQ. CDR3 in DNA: TGCGCCAGCAGCTTCGGGTCAGGGGAGCTGTTTTTT. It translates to CASSFGSGELFF.

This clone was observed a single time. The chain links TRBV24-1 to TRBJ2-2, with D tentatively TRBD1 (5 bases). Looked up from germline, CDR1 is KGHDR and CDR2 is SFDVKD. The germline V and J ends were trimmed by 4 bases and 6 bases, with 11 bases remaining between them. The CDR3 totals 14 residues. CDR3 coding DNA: TGTGCCACCAGTGACTCCGACAGCCCCGGGGAGCTGTTTTTT. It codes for CATSDSDSPGELFF.

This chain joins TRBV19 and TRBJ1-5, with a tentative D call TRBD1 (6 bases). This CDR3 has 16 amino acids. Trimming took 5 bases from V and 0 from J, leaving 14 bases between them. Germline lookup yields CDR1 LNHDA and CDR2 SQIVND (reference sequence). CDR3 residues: CASSSDDRPSNQPQHF. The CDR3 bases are TGTGCCAGTAGTTCCGACGACAGGCCTAGCAATCAGCCCCAGCATTTT.

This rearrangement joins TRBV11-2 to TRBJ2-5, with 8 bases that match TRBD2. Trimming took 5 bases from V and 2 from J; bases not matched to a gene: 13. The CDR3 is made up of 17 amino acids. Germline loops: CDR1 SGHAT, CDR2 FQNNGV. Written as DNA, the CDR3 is TGTGCCAGCAGCCGGGGTAGCGGGGCTATTTCTCAAGAGACCCAGTACTTC. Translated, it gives CASSRGSGAISQETQYF. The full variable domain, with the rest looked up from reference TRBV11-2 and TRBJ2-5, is EAGVAQSPRYKIIEKRQSVAFWCNPISGHATLYWYQQILGQGPKLLIQFQNNGVVDDSQLPKDRFSAERLKGVDSTLKIQPAKLEDSAVYLCASSRGSGAISQETQYFGPGTRLLVL.

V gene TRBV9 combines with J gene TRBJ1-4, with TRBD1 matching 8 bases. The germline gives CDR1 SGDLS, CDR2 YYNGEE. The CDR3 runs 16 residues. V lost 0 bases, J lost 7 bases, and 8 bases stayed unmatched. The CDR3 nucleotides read TGTGCCAGCAGCGTAGGGCAGGGGGCGATGTTTGAAAAACTGTTTTTT. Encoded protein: CASSVGQGAMFEKLFF. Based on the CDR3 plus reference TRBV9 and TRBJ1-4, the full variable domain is DSGVTQTPKHLITATGQRVTLRCSPRSGDLSVYWYQQSLDQGLQFLIQYYNGEERAKGNILERFSAQQFPDLHSELNLSSLELGDSALYFCASSVGQGAMFEKLFFGSGTQLSVL.

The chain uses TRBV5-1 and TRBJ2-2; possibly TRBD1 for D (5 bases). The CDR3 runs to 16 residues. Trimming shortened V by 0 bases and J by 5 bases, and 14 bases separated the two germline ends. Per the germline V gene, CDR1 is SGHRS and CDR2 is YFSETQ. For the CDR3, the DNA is TGCGCCAGCAGCTTGGCCCTGCAGGGAACGACCGGGGAGCTGTTTTTT. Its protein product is CASSLALQGTTGELFF.

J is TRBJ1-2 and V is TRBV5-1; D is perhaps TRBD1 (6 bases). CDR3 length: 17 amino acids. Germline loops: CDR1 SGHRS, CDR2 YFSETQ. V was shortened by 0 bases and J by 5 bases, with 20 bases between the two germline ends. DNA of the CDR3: TGCGCCAGCAGCTTGGGGCCCCGGGACAAACATAGGTATGGCTACACCTTC. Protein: CASSLGPRDKHRYGYTF.

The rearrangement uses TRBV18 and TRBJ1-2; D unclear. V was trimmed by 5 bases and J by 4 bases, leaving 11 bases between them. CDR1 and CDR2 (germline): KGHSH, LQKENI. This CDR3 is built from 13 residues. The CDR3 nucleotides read TGTGCCAGCTCAATCACAGAGAGCTATGGCTACACCTTC. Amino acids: CASSITESYGYTF. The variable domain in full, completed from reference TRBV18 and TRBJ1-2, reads NAGVMQNPRHLVRRRGQEARLRCSPMKGHSHVYWYRQLPEEGLKFMVYLQKENIIDESGMPKERFSAEFPKEGPSILRIQQVVRGDSAAYFCASSITESYGYTFGSGTRLTVV.

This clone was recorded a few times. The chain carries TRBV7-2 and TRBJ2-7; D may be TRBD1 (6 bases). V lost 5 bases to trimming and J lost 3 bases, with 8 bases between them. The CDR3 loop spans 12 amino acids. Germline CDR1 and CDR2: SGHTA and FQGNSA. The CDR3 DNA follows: TGTGCCAGCAGCCAGGGGCTCTACGAGCAGTACTTC. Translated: CASSQGLYEQYF.

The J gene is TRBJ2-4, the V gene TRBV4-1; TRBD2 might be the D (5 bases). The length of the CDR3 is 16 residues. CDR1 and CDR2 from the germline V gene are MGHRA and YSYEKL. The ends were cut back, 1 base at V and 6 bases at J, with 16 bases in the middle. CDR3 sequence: CASSQGGLFAGNIQYF. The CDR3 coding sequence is TGCGCCAGCAGCCAAGGAGGGTTGTTTGCTGGAAACATTCAGTACTTC.

This CDR3 is CASTPSKPEEAGANVLTF. The CDR3 nucleotides read TGTGCCAGCACCCCGTCCAAGCCAGAAGAGGCTGGGGCCAACGTCCTGACTTTC. The chain joins TRBV21-1 to TRBJ2-6; the D call TRBD2 from the table was never checked on the DNA. TRBV21-1 constitutes a pseudogene. This CDR3 is 18 amino acids long.

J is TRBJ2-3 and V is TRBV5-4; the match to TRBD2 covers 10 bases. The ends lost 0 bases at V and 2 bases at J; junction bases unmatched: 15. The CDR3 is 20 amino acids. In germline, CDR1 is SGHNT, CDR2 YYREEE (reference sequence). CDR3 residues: CASSLGEKGLAGGATDTQYF. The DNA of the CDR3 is TGTGCCAGCAGCTTGGGGGAGAAAGGGTTAGCGGGAGGAGCCACAGATACGCAGTATTTT.

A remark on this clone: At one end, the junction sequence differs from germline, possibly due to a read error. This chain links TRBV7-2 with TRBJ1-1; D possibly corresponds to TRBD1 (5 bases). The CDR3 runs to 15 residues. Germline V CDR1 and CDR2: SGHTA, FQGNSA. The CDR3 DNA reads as TGTGCCAGCAGCCTAGCCTCCGGGGGGTACACTGAAGCTTTCTTT. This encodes CASSLASGGYTEAFF.

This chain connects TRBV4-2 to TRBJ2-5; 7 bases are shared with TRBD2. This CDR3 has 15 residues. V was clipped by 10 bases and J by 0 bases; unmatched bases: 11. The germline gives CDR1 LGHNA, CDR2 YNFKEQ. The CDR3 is CATGRELGNQETQYF. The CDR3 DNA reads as TGTGCCACCGGGCGGGAGTTGGGAAACCAAGAGACCCAGTACTTC.

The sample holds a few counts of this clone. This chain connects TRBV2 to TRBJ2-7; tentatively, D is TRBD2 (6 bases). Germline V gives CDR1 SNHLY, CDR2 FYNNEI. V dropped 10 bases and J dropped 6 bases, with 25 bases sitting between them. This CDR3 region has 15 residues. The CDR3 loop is CATSGRGRVYGEQYF. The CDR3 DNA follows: TGTGCCACCTCTGGGCGGGGACGGGTCTACGGCGAGCAGTACTTC.

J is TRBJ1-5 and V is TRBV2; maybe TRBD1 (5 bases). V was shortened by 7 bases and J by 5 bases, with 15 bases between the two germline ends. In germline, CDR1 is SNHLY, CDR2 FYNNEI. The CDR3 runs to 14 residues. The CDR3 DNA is TGTGCCAGCAAAGGGGCGGGATATTATCAGCCCCAGCATTTT. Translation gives CASKGAGYYQPQHF.

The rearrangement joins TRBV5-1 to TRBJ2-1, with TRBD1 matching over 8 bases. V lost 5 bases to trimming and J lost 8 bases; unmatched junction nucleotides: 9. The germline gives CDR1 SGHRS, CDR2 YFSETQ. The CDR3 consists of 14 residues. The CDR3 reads CASRLLQGAYEQFF. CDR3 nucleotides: TGCGCCAGCAGACTTCTTCAGGGGGCTTATGAGCAGTTCTTC.

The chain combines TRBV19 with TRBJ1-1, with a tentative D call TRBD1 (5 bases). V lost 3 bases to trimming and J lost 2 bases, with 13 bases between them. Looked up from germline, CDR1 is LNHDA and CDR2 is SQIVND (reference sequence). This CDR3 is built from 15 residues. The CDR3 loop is CASSIRQGLNTEAFF. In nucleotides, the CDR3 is TGTGCCAGTAGTATCCGGCAGGGCTTAAACACTGAAGCTTTCTTT.

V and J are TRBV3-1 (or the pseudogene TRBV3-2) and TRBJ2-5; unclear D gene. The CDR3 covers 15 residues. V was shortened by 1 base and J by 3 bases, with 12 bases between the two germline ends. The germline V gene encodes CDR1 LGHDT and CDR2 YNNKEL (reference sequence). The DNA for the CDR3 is TGTGCCAGCAGCCAAGGTCCCCAGTTCGAAGAGACCCAGTACTTC. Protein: CASSQGPQFEETQYF.

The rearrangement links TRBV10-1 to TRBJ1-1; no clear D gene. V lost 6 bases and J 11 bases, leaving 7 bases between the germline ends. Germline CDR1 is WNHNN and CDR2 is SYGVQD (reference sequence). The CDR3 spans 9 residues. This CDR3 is CASSSLAFF. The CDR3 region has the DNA TGCGCCAGCAGCTCCCTGGCTTTCTTT.

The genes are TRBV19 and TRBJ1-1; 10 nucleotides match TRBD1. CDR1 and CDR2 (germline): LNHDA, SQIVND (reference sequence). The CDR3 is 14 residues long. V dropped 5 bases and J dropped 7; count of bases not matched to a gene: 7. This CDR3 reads CASSADRGTSEAFF. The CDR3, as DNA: TGTGCCAGTAGTGCGGACAGGGGGACGAGTGAAGCTTTCTTT.

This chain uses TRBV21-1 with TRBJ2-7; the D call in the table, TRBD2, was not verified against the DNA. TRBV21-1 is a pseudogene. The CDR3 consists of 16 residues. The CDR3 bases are TGTGCCAGCCAAATGAGGGAGACTAGCGAGACTTACGAGCAGTACTTC. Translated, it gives CASQMRETSETYEQYF.